Shown below are 9 T cell receptor beta chains from a single sample sequenced in a study of blood T cell repertoires in COVID-19 (dated by TCRdb to about 2020). The method was the immunoSEQ multiplex PCR assay. The table was pulled from immuneACCESS by TCRdb, which kept in-frame rearrangements only. Such tables lose some clones; where checked, under half of the loss comes from unresolved V genes, and the rest has no known cause. This sample holds around 100,000 clones; less than 95% were observed only once. 2.3% of the sample belongs to the ten largest clones. Material: peripheral blood. Source of these receptors: a human donor with active COVID-19. The donor label of this sample is uncertain.

This chain uses TRBV7-9 with TRBJ2-1, with D unclear. The V and J ends lost 5 bases and 2 bases respectively, with 16 bases between them. The CDR3 is 16 amino acids. The germline V gene has CDR1 SEHNR and CDR2 FQNEAQ (reference sequence). The CDR3 nucleotides are TGTGCCAGCAGCCAGCTCCCGGGTCGCACCTACAATGAGCAGTTCTTC. Its protein is CASSQLPGRTYNEQFF.

This clone was picked up one time. This chain links TRBV6-5 with TRBJ2-1, with a tentative D call TRBD1 (5 bases). The germline V gene has CDR1 MNHEY and CDR2 SVGAGI. The CDR3 spans 13 residues. Trimming pared 6 bases from V and 6 bases from J, leaving 12 bases between. This chain's CDR3 is CASSRITGNEQFF. CDR3 sequence (DNA): TGTGCCAGCAGCCGAATCACAGGCAATGAGCAGTTCTTC.

This chain uses TRBV4-2 with TRBJ1-6; TRBD1 might be the D (6 bases). This CDR3 region has 15 residues. V dropped 2 bases and J dropped 8 bases, with 13 bases sitting between them. Per germline, CDR1 LGHNA and CDR2 YNFKEQ. CDR3 amino acids: CASSQQGNEDSPLHF. The CDR3 bases are TGTGCCAGCAGCCAACAGGGGAATGAAGATTCACCCCTCCACTTT.

This chain uses TRBV5-4 with TRBJ2-5, with D perhaps TRBD1 (6 bases). Germline V gives CDR1 SGHNT, CDR2 YYREEE (reference sequence). Trimming took 4 bases from V and 2 from J, leaving 9 bases between them. The CDR3 is 13 amino acids. The CDR3 loop reads CASSPDRQETQYF. The CDR3 DNA follows: TGTGCCAGCAGCCCTGACAGGCAAGAGACCCAGTACTTC. Together with reference TRBV5-4 and TRBJ2-5, the CDR3 gives the full variable domain: ETGVTQSPTHLIKTRGQQVTLRCSSQSGHNTVSWYQQALGQGPQFIFQYYREEENGRGNFPPRFSGLQFPNYSSELNVNALELDDSALYLCASSPDRQETQYFGPGTRLLVL.

The chain carries TRBV27 and TRBJ1-5; unclear D gene. The CDR3 covers 15 residues. Germline V CDR1 and CDR2: MNHEY, SMNVEV (reference sequence). Trimming took off 5 bases at V and 0 bases at J, with 11 bases between the two ends. The CDR3 DNA follows: TGTGCCAGCAGTGTCAGAGGGCCTAGCAATCAGCCCCAGCATTTT. Amino acid sequence: CASSVRGPSNQPQHF.

The chain employs TRBV28 and TRBJ2-1, with D perhaps TRBD2 (6 bases). CDR3 size: 13 residues. Trimming cost V 6 bases and J 5 bases, with 11 bases left between them. Germline V lookup: CDR1 MDHEN, CDR2 SYDVKM. Here the CDR3 DNA reads TGTGCCAGCAGGCGGGGCACTCACAATGAGCAGTTCTTC. Its protein product is CASRRGTHNEQFF.

The CDR3: CASSPRGGGTDTQYF. The CDR3, as DNA: TGTGCCAGTAGTCCCCGCGGGGGGGGCACAGATACGCAGTATTTT. V gene TRBV19 combines with J gene TRBJ2-3; the match to TRBD2 covers 9 bases. From germline, CDR1 is LNHDA and CDR2 SQIVND (reference sequence). This CDR3 has 15 residues. V shed 5 bases, J shed 1 base, and the junction held 4 bases outside the gene matches.

The chain joins TRBV7-2 to TRBJ1-1, with 7 positions matching TRBD1. The germline V gene has CDR1 SGHTA and CDR2 FQGNSA. This CDR3 region has 13 residues. V gave up 0 bases and J gave up 9 bases; unmatched junction bases: 4. For the CDR3, the DNA is TGTGCCAGCAGCTTAGCGGGGACAGATAAAGCTTTCTTT. Translating gives CASSLAGTDKAFF.

V usage is TRBV3-1 (or the pseudogene TRBV3-2) and J usage is TRBJ2-7, with a possible D match to TRBD2 (6 bases). V lost 2 bases and J 4 bases, leaving 9 bases between the germline ends. Germline V gives CDR1 LGHDT, CDR2 YNNKEL (reference sequence). The CDR3 covers 13 residues. CDR3 nucleotide sequence: TGTGCCAGCAGCCAATTCCGGGAGTACGAGCAGTACTTC. As protein: CASSQFREYEQYF.